The rows below give T cell receptor beta chains drawn from one sample of a study of response to subunit inactivated influenza vaccine. In TCRdb, the RT-PCR reads were re-called with MiXCR into one record per CDR3 protein. In the table there are approximately 530,000 distinct CDR3 sequences, 10% to 15% of which are singletons. Sequencing was performed on PBMCs from blood, taken more than 35 days after vaccination. The receptors were sampled from a man aged 45-60 years who received an inactivated influenza vaccine. Both conserved end residues are part of each CDR3. A D gene is named only where the DNA matches it firmly. Expanded clones get a size class; other rows say once, few or many, or leave the size out.

j_call,clone_size,d_call,v_call,cdr3_aa,cdr3_nt
TRBJ2-5,many,TRBD1,TRBV12-3/TRBV12-4,CASSFEIGQGKETQYF,TGTGCCAGCAGTTTTGAGATAGGACAGGGAAAAGAGACCCAGTACTTC
TRBJ2-3,once,-,TRBV7-9,CASSSGPHPPPSDTQYF,TGTGCCAGCAGCTCGGGCCCACATCCCCCCCCGTCAGATACGCAGTATTTT
TRBJ1-5,-,-,TRBV12-3/TRBV12-4,CASSLALGANQPQHF,TGTGCCAGCAGTTTAGCATTGGGGGCGAATCAGCCCCAGCATTTT
TRBJ1-3,-,-,TRBV7-2,CASSPAWGTGNTIYF,TGTGCCAGCAGCCCAGCCTGGGGGACAGGAAACACCATATATTTT
TRBJ1-6,-,-,TRBV12-3/TRBV12-4,CASSLSQGGYSPLHF,TGTGCCAGCAGTTTGAGCCAGGGAGGGTATTCACCCCTCCACTTT
TRBJ2-5,-,-,TRBV4-2,CASSQGSLGTQYF,TGTGCCAGCAGCCAAGGATCGCTGGGGACCCAGTACTTC
TRBJ2-7,-,-,TRBV18,CASSPGFLVYEQYF,TGTGCCAGCTCACCAGGGTTTTTAGTCTACGAGCAGTACTTC
TRBJ2-5,many,-,TRBV20-1,CSAHSFFLQDRQETQYF,TGCAGTGCTCACTCCTTCTTCTTACAGGACCGCCAAGAGACCCAGTACTTC
TRBJ2-7,-,TRBD2,TRBV29-1,CSVKLAGYEQYF,TGCAGCGTTAAGCTAGCGGGCTACGAGCAGTACTTC
TRBJ1-5,few,-,TRBV7-8,CASSLDSGRNQPQHF,TGTGCCAGCAGCTTAGATTCAGGGCGCAATCAGCCCCAGCATTTT
TRBJ2-3,-,TRBD1,TRBV6-1,CASKGQGTDTQYF,TGTGCCAGCAAAGGACAGGGGACAGATACGCAGTATTTT
TRBJ2-2,-,-,TRBV4-2,CASSLYAAGELFF,TGTGCCAGCAGCCTATATGCCGCCGGGGAGCTGTTTTTT
TRBJ1-5,few,-,TRBV15,CATSNSPGSNQPQHF,TGTGCCACCAGTAACAGCCCGGGGAGCAATCAGCCCCAGCATTTT
TRBJ2-7,few,-,TRBV7-2,CASSLTRDTSYEQYF,TGTGCCAGCAGCTTAACCCGGGACACCTCCTACGAGCAGTACTTC
TRBJ2-1,few,-,TRBV12-3/TRBV12-4,CASSLRHPLVEQFF,TGTGCCAGCAGTTTGAGGCACCCCTTGGTTGAGCAGTTCTTC
TRBJ2-1,-,TRBD2,TRBV12-3/TRBV12-4,CTSCLPGLAGDSYNEQFF,TGTACCAGCTGTTTACCCGGACTAGCGGGGGACTCCTACAATGAGCAGTTCTTC
TRBJ2-3,few,TRBD2,TRBV9,CASSVAGLAGGIVTITDTQYF,TGTGCCAGCAGCGTAGCTGGTCTAGCGGGAGGGATAGTAACTATCACAGATACGCAGTATTTT
TRBJ1-2,few,-,TRBV6-1,CYGGGGGYTF,TGTTACGGTGGAGGGGGTGGCTACACCTTC
TRBJ2-5,-,TRBD2,TRBV7-2,CASTPGTSMRETQYF,TGTGCCAGCACCCCTGGGACTAGTATGAGAGAGACCCAGTACTTC
TRBJ1-2,few,-,TRBV7-2,CASSLAAQRHGYTF,TGTGCCAGCAGCTTAGCGGCACAGCGGCATGGCTACACCTTC
TRBJ1-1,-,-,TRBV20-1,CSASTQGLNTEAFF,TGCAGTGCTAGCACTCAGGGCCTGAACACTGAAGCTTTCTTT